The clone carrying this T cell receptor beta chain was detected only once. About 0.45 to 1 ug RNA was reverse transcribed with random hexamers. Using its own MiXCR run on the immunoSEQ multiplex PCR reads, TCRdb lists one record per CDR3 protein. The table includes some 220,000 distinct CDR3 sequences, around 96% detected once. Isolation of CD8+ and CD4+ T cells was performed negatively, whereas enrichment of TEMRA cells was done by FACS. The germline CDR1 and CDR2 sequences are SGHTA and FQGNSA. Trimming left V 5 bases short and J 0 bases short, with 19 bases between. CDR3 length equals 17 residues. This sample was taken from a study of CD8 T cells in Susac syndrome.

The rearrangement uses TRBV7-2 and TRBJ2-5; D tentatively fits TRBD1 or TRBD2 (5 bases each). The sample taken for sequencing was CD4+ T cells from PBMCs. This receptor was obtained from a human donor with multiple sclerosis. CDR3: CASSPTTSLGDQETQYF. CDR3 coding DNA: TGTGCCAGCAGCCCAACCACCTCACTAGGGGACCAAGAGACCCAGTACTTC. The whole variable domain, filled in from reference TRBV7-2 and TRBJ2-5, reads GAGVSQSPSNKVTEKGKDVELRCDPISGHTALYWYRQSLGQGLEFLIYFQGNSAPDKSGLPSDRFSAERTGGSVSTLTIQRTQQEDSAVYLCASSPTTSLGDQETQYFGPGTRLLVL.